This TCR beta chain emerged from a study of blood T cell repertoires in COVID-19 (TCRdb year 2020). About the full investigation: Collaborator samples came from the United States, Italy and Spain and covered acute and convalescent phases of COVID-19. The material from the prospective study consisted of cDNA or gDNA derived from T cells, B-cell-depleted T cells, or PBMCs. The dataset comprised deeply sampled blood TCRbeta repertoires from subjects exposed to, actively infected with, or recovered from COVID-19. The repertoires were released in a freely available public database intended as a resource for research on the immune response to SARS-CoV-2. Samples were obtained from the ongoing ImmuneRACE study (first 160 participants) and from some 1,300 subjects provided by 6 global collaborators. The sample metadata nearly always contained a de-identified subject ID, COVID-19 status, age in years and sex. Where available, HLA class I and class II types were obtained from metadata supplied by the sample provider rather than from assay-based typing. On the study overall, not on this receptor specifically: How much clinical and demographic metadata was included differed by source and by participant, and the metadata was provided uncurated.

Remarks on this clone: Its antigen specificity is not known. The sample holds no much larger clone one base away, and base qualities are not on file.

TCRbeta CDR3 regions were amplified from genomic DNA by means of the immunoSEQ Assay, a bias-controlled multiplex PCR. As for the original processing: The number of nucleated cells in each sample was estimated by amplification of reference gene primers within the assay. Sequence reads were collapsed and filtered to measure the absolute abundance of every unique TCRbeta CDR3 rearrangement. For each sample, productive Simpson clonality was calculated as the square root of Simpson's diversity index across productive rearrangements. This is the immuneACCESS table as TCRdb keeps it, with only in-frame sequences that have V and J called. A part of the clones is gone; compared with another copy, unresolved V genes explain less than half, and the rest is unexplained. From that table come the V and J calls and clone size; the DNA was used to work out D and trimming. This sample is represented by hundreds of thousands of clones; roughly 85% of them were singletons. 4.5% to 6% of the sample lies in the top ten.

CDR1 is given as SGDLS and CDR2 as YYNGEE, both from the germline V gene. From cysteine to phenylalanine, the CDR3 is 15 amino acids long. Only the CDR3 part of the read is kept: 45 bases, read in frame from the first base. V is pared back by 0 bases and J by 7 bases, with 11 bases lying between the germline termini. Collaborating institutions collected whole blood in K2EDTA tubes following their own protocols. For TCRbeta analysis, collaborator samples were shipped as frozen whole blood, as isolated PBMCs, or as DNA extracted from either sample type. The chain links TRBV9 with TRBJ1-6, and the D gene may be TRBD1, 6 bases matching. Material for sequencing was peripheral blood. The clonotype originates from a man in his fifties or sixties with active or convalescent COVID-19. The base sequence is TGTGCCAGCAGCGTAGGAAGGGGGAGAAATTCACCCCTCCACTTT. Its translation is CASSVGRGRNSPLHF. The full variable domain, with segments outside the CDR3 supplied by the reference TRBV9 and TRBJ1-6 proteins, appears as DSGVTQTPKHLITATGQRVTLRCSPRSGDLSVYWYQQSLDQGLQFLIQYYNGEERAKGNILERFSAQQFPDLHSELNLSSLELGDSALYFCASSVGRGRNSPLHFGNGTRLTVT.